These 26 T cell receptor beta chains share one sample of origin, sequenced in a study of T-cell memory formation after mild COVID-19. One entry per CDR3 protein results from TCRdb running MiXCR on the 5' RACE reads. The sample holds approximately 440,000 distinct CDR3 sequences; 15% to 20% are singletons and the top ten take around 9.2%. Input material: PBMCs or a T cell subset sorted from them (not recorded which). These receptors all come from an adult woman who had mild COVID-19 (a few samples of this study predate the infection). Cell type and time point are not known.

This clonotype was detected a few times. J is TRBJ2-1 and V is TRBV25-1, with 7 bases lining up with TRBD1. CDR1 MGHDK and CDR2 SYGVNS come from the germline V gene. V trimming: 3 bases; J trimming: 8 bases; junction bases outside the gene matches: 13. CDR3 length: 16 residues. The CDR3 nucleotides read TGTGCCAGCAGTGAGGGTATACAATTACAGGGGCATGAGCAGTTCTTC. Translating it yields CASSEGIQLQGHEQFF.

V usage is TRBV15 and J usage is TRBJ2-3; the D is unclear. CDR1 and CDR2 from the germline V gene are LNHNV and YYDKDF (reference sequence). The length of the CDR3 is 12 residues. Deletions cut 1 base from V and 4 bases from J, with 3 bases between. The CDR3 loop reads CATSRVADTQYF. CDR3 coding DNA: TGTGCCACCAGCAGAGTGGCAGATACGCAGTATTTT.

CDR3 DNA sequence: TGTGCCAGCAGTAGGGGACTCCCCGGAGAGACCCAGTACTTC. The encoded protein is CASSRGLPGETQYF. This rearrangement joins TRBV2 to TRBJ2-5, with a tentative D call TRBD2 (6 bases). The CDR3 has 14 residues. Trimming took off 5 bases at V and 4 bases at J, with 14 bases between the two ends. Germline V gives CDR1 SNHLY, CDR2 FYNNEI.

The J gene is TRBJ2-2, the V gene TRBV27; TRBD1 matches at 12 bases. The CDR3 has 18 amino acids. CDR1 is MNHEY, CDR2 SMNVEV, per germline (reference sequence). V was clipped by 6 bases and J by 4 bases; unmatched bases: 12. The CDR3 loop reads CASSRDRGRYGGTGELFF. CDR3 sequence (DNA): TGTGCCAGCAGCCGGGACAGGGGGCGCTACGGTGGCACCGGGGAGCTGTTTTTT.

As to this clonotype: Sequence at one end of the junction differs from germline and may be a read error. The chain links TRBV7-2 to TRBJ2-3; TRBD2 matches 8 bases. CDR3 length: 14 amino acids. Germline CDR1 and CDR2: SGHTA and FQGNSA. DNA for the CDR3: TGTGCCAGCAGCTTAGTCTCGAGCGGGGGAATCCCCCCTTTT. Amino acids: CASSLVSSGGIPPF. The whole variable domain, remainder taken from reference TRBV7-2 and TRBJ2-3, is GAGVSQSPSNKVTEKGKDVELRCDPISGHTALYWYRQSLGQGLEFLIYFQGNSAPDKSGLPSDRFSAERTGGSVSTLTIQRTQQEDSAVYLCASSLVSSGGIPPFGPGTRLTVL.

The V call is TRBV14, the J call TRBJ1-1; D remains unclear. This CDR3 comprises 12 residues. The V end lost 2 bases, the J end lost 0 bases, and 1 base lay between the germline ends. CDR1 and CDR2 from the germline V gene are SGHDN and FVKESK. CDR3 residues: CASSQMNTEAFF. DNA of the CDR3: TGTGCCAGCAGCCAAATGAACACTGAAGCTTTCTTT.

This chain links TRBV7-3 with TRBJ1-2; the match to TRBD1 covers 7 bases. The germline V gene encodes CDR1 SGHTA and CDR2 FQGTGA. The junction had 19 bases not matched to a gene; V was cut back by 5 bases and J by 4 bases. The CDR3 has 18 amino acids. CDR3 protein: CASSPVGGQLKLGYGYTF. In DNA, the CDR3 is TGTGCCAGCAGCCCTGTGGGGGGACAGCTGAAATTGGGCTATGGCTACACCTTC.

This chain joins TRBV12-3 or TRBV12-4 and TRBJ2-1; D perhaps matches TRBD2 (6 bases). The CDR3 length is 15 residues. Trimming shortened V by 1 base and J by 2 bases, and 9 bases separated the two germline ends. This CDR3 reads CASSLGGEAYNEQFF. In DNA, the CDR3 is TGTGCCAGCAGTTTAGGCGGGGAAGCCTACAATGAGCAGTTCTTC.

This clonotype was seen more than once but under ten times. Here the CDR3 reads CSAPNHRQGGQPQHF. The CDR3 DNA reads as TGCAGTGCTCCTAATCACAGACAGGGTGGCCAGCCCCAGCATTTT. The chain carries TRBV20-1 and TRBJ1-5, with TRBD1 matching over 7 bases. Looked up from germline, CDR1 is DFQATT and CDR2 is SNEGSKA (reference sequence). The CDR3 is 15 amino acids. V lost 5 bases and J lost 7; bases outside the gene matches: 14.

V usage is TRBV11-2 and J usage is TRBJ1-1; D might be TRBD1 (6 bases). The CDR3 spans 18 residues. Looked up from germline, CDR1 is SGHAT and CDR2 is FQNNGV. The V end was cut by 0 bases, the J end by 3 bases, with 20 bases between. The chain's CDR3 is CASSLDGLGGPSDTEAFF. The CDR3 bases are TGTGCCAGCAGCTTAGATGGCCTCGGGGGCCCCTCTGACACTGAAGCTTTCTTT. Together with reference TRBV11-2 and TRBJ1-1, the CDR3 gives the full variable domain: EAGVAQSPRYKIIEKRQSVAFWCNPISGHATLYWYQQILGQGPKLLIQFQNNGVVDDSQLPKDRFSAERLKGVDSTLKIQPAKLEDSAVYLCASSLDGLGGPSDTEAFFGQGTRLTVV.

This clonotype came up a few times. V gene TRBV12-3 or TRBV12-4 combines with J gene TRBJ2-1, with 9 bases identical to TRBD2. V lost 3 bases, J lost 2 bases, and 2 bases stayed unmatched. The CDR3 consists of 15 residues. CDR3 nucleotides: TGTGCCAGCAGTTTCGGGACTAGCCCCTACAATGAGCAGTTCTTC. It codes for CASSFGTSPYNEQFF.

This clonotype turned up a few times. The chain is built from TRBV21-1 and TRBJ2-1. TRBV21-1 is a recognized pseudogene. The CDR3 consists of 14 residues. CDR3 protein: CASSKPSAYNEQFF. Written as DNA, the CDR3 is TGTGCCAGCAGCAAACCGTCAGCCTACAATGAGCAGTTCTTC.

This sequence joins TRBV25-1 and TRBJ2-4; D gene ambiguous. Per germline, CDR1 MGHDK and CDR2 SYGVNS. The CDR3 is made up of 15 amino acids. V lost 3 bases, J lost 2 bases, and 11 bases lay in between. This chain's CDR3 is CASSDGWSPKNIQYF. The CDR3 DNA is TGTGCCAGCAGTGATGGGTGGAGTCCCAAAAACATTCAGTACTTC.

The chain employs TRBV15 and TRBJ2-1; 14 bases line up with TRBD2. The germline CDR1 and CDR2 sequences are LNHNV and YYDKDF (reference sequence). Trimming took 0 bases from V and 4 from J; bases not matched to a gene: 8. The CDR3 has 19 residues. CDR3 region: CATSRERTSGRIKYNEQFF. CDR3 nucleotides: TGTGCCACCAGCAGAGAGAGGACTAGCGGGAGGATTAAATACAATGAGCAGTTCTTC.

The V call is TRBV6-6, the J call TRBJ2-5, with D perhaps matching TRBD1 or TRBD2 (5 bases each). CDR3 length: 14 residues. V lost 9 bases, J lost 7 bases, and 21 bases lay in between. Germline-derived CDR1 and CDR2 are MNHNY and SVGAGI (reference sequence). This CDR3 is CASWDRGRNPTQYF. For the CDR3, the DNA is TGTGCCAGTTGGGACCGCGGCCGCAATCCGACCCAGTACTTC.

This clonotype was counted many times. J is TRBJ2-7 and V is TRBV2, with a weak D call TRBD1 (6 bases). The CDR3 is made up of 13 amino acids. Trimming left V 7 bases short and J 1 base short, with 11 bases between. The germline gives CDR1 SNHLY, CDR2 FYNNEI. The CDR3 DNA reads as TGTGCCAGCACCTCCGGACAGTCCTACGAGCAGTACTTC. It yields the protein CASTSGQSYEQYF.

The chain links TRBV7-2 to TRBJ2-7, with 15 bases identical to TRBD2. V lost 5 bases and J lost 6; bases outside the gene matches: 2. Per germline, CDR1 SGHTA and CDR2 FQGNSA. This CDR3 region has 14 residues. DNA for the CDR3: TGTGCCAGCAGCCTGGGACTAGCGGGAGGCGAGCAGTACTTC. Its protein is CASSLGLAGGEQYF.

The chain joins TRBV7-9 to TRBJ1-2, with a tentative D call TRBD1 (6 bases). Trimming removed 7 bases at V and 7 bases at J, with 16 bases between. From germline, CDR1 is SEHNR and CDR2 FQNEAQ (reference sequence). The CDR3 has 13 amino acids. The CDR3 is CASTHRGASGYTF. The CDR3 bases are TGTGCCAGCACCCATAGGGGGGCTAGTGGCTACACCTTC.

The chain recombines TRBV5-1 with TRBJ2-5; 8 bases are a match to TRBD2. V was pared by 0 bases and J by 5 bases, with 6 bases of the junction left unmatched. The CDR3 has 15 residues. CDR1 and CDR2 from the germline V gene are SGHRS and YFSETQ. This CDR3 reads CASSLDGGALETQYF. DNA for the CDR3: TGCGCCAGCAGCTTGGACGGGGGGGCGCTGGAGACCCAGTACTTC.

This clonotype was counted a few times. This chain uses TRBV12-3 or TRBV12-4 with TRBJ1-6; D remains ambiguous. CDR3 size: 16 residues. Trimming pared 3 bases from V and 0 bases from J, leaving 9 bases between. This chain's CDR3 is CASSFSTVSYNSPLHF. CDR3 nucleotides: TGTGCCAGCAGTTTCTCTACAGTCTCCTATAATTCACCCCTCCACTTT.

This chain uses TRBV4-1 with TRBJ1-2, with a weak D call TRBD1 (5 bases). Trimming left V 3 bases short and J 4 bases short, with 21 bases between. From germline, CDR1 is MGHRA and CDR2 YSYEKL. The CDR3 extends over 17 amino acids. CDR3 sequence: CASSQTPGPPLGYGYTF. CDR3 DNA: TGCGCCAGCAGCCAGACCCCGGGACCGCCTCTTGGCTATGGCTACACCTTC.

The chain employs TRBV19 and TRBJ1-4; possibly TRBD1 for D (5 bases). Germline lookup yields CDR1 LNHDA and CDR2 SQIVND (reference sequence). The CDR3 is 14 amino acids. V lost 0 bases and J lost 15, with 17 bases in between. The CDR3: CASSIDHQGYRVFF. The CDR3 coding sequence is TGTGCCAGTAGTATAGATCACCAGGGATACAGAGTGTTTTTT.

Here the CDR3 DNA reads TGTGCCACCAGCAGCAGGGGAGGGAACACTGAAGCTTTCTTT. The encoded protein is CATSSRGGNTEAFF. V gene TRBV15 combines with J gene TRBJ1-1; D is perhaps TRBD1 (6 bases). V shed 3 bases and J shed 1 base, with 9 bases lying between them. CDR3 length equals 14 residues. The germline gives CDR1 LNHNV, CDR2 YYDKDF (reference sequence).

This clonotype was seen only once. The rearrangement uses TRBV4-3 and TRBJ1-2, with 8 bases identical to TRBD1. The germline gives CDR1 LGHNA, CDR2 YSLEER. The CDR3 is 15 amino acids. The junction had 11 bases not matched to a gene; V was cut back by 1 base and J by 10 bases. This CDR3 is CASSQAPGTGFSYTF. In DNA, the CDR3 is TGCGCCAGCAGCCAAGCCCCCGGGACAGGTTTCTCCTACACCTTC.

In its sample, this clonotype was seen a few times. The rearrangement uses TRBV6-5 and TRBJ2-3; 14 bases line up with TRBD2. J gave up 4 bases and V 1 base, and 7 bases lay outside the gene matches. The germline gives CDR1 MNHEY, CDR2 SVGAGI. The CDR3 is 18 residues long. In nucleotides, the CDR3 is TGTGCCAGCAGTTACTGGGGGACTAGCGGGAGTGTGGCAGATACGCAGTATTTT. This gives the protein CASSYWGTSGSVADTQYF.

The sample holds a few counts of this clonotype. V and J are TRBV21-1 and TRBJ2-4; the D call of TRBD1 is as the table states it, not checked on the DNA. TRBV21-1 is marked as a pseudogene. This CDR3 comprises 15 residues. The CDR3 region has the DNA TGTGCCAGCAAACCCGCGCACGGGGATAGGGGCATTCAGTACTTC. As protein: CASKPAHGDRGIQYF.